The 17 T cell receptor beta chains reported below all come from one sample, sequenced in a study of T-cell memory formation after mild COVID-19. TCRdb redid the calling of the 5' RACE reads with MiXCR, one entry per CDR3 protein. This repertoire shows approximately 100,000 distinct CDR3 sequences, over 15% found once; its top ten account for around 28%. The sample taken for sequencing was PBMCs or a T cell subset sorted from them (not recorded which). These receptor sequences come from an adult woman who had mild COVID-19 (a few samples of this study predate the infection). Cell type and time point are not known.

This clonotype was found a few times. The CDR3 here is CSARPMGVGADGYTF. As DNA, the CDR3 is TGCAGTGCTAGACCCATGGGGGTGGGGGCAGATGGCTACACCTTC. The chain has TRBV20-1 and TRBJ1-2; weak D call: TRBD1 (6 bases). The ends were cut back, 2 bases at V and 6 bases at J, with 19 bases in the middle. The germline V gene encodes CDR1 DFQATT and CDR2 SNEGSKA (reference sequence). The CDR3 spans 15 residues.

The chain has TRBV29-1 and TRBJ2-7, with a possible D match to TRBD1 (6 bases). Per germline, CDR1 SQVTM and CDR2 ANQGSEA. This CDR3 spans 15 amino acids. The V gene lost 2 bases and the J gene lost 4 bases, with 18 bases spanning the gap. In DNA form, the CDR3 reads TGCAGCGTTGAATTAGCAGGGGCCGGATATTACGAGCAGTACTTC. Translation gives CSVELAGAGYYEQYF.

This clonotype has only a few counts. The chain couples TRBV7-3 to TRBJ2-5; 11 positions agree with TRBD2. CDR1 and CDR2 (germline): SGHTA, FQGTGA. This CDR3 contains 16 residues. V trimming: 4 bases; J trimming: 1 base; junction bases outside the gene matches: 5. This CDR3 reads CASSSQGTSGQETQYF. The CDR3 DNA reads TGTGCCAGCAGCTCCCAAGGGACTAGCGGCCAAGAGACCCAGTACTTC.

This clonotype was seen more than once but under ten times. V gene TRBV6-5 combines with J gene TRBJ2-7; 9 bases agree with TRBD1. The CDR3 is 15 residues long. Trimming removed 5 bases from V and 0 bases from J; junction bases left unmatched: 5. Germline V gene sequence: CDR1 MNHEY, CDR2 SVGAGI. CDR3 in DNA: TGTGCCAGCAGTCAAGGACAGGGGTTCTCCTACGAGCAGTACTTC. Translating gives CASSQGQGFSYEQYF.

This chain connects TRBV12-5 to TRBJ2-1; 13 nucleotides line up with TRBD2. This CDR3 comprises 19 residues. With V trimmed by 3 bases and J by 1 base, 9 bases remained unmatched. Germline V gene data show CDR1 as LGHNT and CDR2 as FRNRAP. The CDR3 coding sequence is TGTGCTAGTGGTTTCGTCCTACTAGCGGGAGGGCCGTCCTACAATGAGCAGTTCTTC. Its protein product is CASGFVLLAGGPSYNEQFF.

The chain has TRBV4-2 and TRBJ2-7, with 11 positions matching TRBD2. The CDR3 runs 18 residues. The junction had 7 bases not matched to a gene; V was cut back by 0 bases and J by 0 bases. Germline CDR1 LGHNA, CDR2 YNFKEQ. The CDR3 reads CASSQDGLAGGDSYEQYF. CDR3 in DNA: TGTGCCAGCAGCCAAGATGGCCTAGCGGGGGGAGACTCCTACGAGCAGTACTTC.

A few counts support this clonotype. J is TRBJ1-1 and V is TRBV5-1; D gene ambiguous. V was shortened by 2 bases and J by 8 bases, with 10 bases between the two germline ends. The CDR3 length is 12 residues. Per germline, CDR1 SGHRS and CDR2 YFSETQ. For the CDR3, the DNA is TGCGCCAGCAGCTTAAATGGTATCGAAGCTTTCTTT. Amino acids: CASSLNGIEAFF.

This chain connects TRBV27 to TRBJ2-1, with TRBD1 identical over 9 bases. The CDR3 contains 14 residues. V dropped 4 bases and J dropped 6; count of bases not matched to a gene: 4. Looked up from germline, CDR1 is MNHEY and CDR2 is SMNVEV (reference sequence). CDR3 protein: CASSSPGQGNEQFF. CDR3 DNA: TGTGCCAGCAGTTCACCGGGACAGGGCAATGAGCAGTTCTTC.

This clonotype showed up many times. This chain's CDR3 is CASSHPVRTGGETQYF. Written as DNA, the CDR3 is TGCGCCAGCAGCCACCCCGTTAGGACAGGGGGAGAGACCCAGTACTTC. The chain employs TRBV4-3 and TRBJ2-5; the match to TRBD1 covers 10 bases. CDR1 LGHNA and CDR2 YSLEER come from the germline V gene. The CDR3 runs to 16 residues. The V and J ends lost 3 bases and 4 bases, in that order; junction bases with no gene match: 8.

This clonotype was observed a handful of times. This chain connects TRBV7-8 to TRBJ2-7; no clear D gene. The CDR3 loop spans 14 amino acids. V lost 2 bases, J lost 3 bases, and 11 bases lay in between. The germline gives CDR1 SGHVS, CDR2 FQNEAQ. The CDR3 DNA reads as TGTGCCAGCAGCTTAAGGGCCCCCTACTACGAGCAGTACTTC. Protein: CASSLRAPYYEQYF.

This clonotype has more than one count but fewer than ten. This chain uses TRBV28 with TRBJ2-4, with 12 bases that match TRBD2. The CDR3 sequence is 21 residues long. V gave up 3 bases and J gave up 0 bases; unmatched junction bases: 15. Germline CDR1 MDHEN, CDR2 SYDVKM. This CDR3 reads CASSFPLSTSGSGIAKNIQYF. CDR3 DNA: TGTGCCAGCAGTTTCCCCCTTTCGACTAGCGGGAGTGGGATAGCCAAAAACATTCAGTACTTC. Using reference TRBV28 and TRBJ2-4 for the parts outside the CDR3, the full variable domain is DVKVTQSSRYLVKRTGEKVFLECVQDMDHENMFWYRQDPGLGLRLIYFSYDVKMKEKGDIPEGYSVSREKKERFSLILESASTNQTSMYLCASSFPLSTSGSGIAKNIQYFGAGTRLSVL.

V gene TRBV2 combines with J gene TRBJ2-7; tentatively, D is TRBD1 (6 bases). The CDR3 sequence is 15 residues long. Germline values: CDR1 SNHLY, CDR2 FYNNEI. Trimming took off 3 bases at V and 2 bases at J, with 14 bases between the two ends. CDR3 nucleotide sequence: TGTGCCAGCAGTGACCCGAGACAGGTTCCCTACGAGCAGTACTTC. Translated, it gives CASSDPRQVPYEQYF.

This chain uses TRBV7-6 with TRBJ2-3, with TRBD1 as a possible D gene (5 bases). V lost 1 base and J lost 9, with 11 bases in between. The CDR3 runs 13 residues. Germline V lookup: CDR1 SGHVS, CDR2 FNYEAQ. CDR3 DNA sequence: TGTGCCAGCAGCTTAGAAAAGGGGTGGACGCAGTATTTT. The encoded protein is CASSLEKGWTQYF.

This clonotype was detected a few times. The chain uses TRBV6-5 and TRBJ2-1, with a weak D call TRBD1 (6 bases). With 9 bases removed from V and 4 bases from J, the gap between germline ends came to 16 bases. Germline CDR1 is MNHEY and CDR2 is SVGAGI. This CDR3 comprises 14 residues. CDR3 sequence: CASTPGHIYNEQFF. CDR3 coding DNA: TGTGCCAGTACACCGGGACACATTTACAATGAGCAGTTCTTC.

The J gene is TRBJ1-1, the V gene TRBV6-2 or TRBV6-3, with 8 bases that match TRBD1. In germline, CDR1 is MNHEY, CDR2 SVGEGT. The V segment lost 3 bases and the J segment 8 bases; nucleotides outside the gene matches: 2. The CDR3 is made up of 12 amino acids. The CDR3 region has the DNA TGTGCCAGCAGTTATGGGACAGGCGAAGCTTTCTTT. Translating gives CASSYGTGEAFF.

The chain couples TRBV3-1 to TRBJ2-7; 7 bases align to TRBD2. Germline V gene lookup returns CDR1 LGHDT and CDR2 YNNKEL (reference sequence). This CDR3 region has 16 residues. J lost 2 bases, V lost 1 base, and 8 bases had no gene match. This CDR3 is CASSQGDYALTYEQYF. Written as DNA, the CDR3 is TGTGCCAGCAGCCAAGGGGACTACGCGCTTACCTACGAGCAGTACTTC.

This clonotype was picked up a small number of times. In nucleotides, the CDR3 is TGCAGCGTTGAGCCACGGGGTCTCCCCGGCACTGAAGCTTTCTTT. It encodes CSVEPRGLPGTEAFF. The chain has TRBV29-1 and TRBJ1-1; D gene unclear. Germline V lookup: CDR1 SQVTM, CDR2 ANQGSEA. The CDR3 sequence is 15 residues long. Trimming removed 3 bases at V and 4 bases at J, with 18 bases between.